This record concerns one T cell receptor beta chain sequence. The data were obtained in a study of blood T cell repertoires in COVID-19. Study summary: Sample material is recorded as cDNA or gDNA derived from T cells, B-cell-depleted T cells, or PBMCs.

Cohort 3 recovered donors had two negative PCRs, clearance, or symptom resolution. In germline, CDR1 is MDHEN, CDR2 SYDVKM. The ends lost 6 bases at V and 8 bases at J; junction bases unmatched: 7. This CDR3 comprises 13 residues. The data were produced by immunoSEQ multiplex PCR, yet TCRdb's version contains in-frame clones alone and is incomplete. Of 250,000 or so clones detected, roughly 80% appear once; the ten largest clones hold about 3%. The rearrangement links TRBV28 to TRBJ1-2; 9 nucleotides line up with TRBD1. The specimen sequenced was PBMCs or T cells enriched from blood (not recorded which). This receptor was identified in a man between 45 and 60 years old who had recovered from COVID-19. CDR3 loop: CASRGQGGGGYTF. For the CDR3, the DNA is TGTGCCAGCAGGGGACAGGGCGGCGGCGGCTACACCTTC.